This TCR beta chain originates from a study of CD8 T cells in Susac syndrome. The authors carried out high-throughput sequencing of TCR beta. They applied it to CD8+ and CD4+ T cells obtained from blood. TEMRA cells were FACS-enriched, with CD8+ and CD4+ T cells isolated negatively. Reverse transcription of roughly 0.5 to 1 ug RNA used random hexamers. One entry per CDR3 protein results from TCRdb running MiXCR on the immunoSEQ multiplex PCR reads. The sample contains approximately 74,000 distinct CDR3 sequences, about 93% of which appear only once. Trimming shortened V by 4 bases and J by 0 bases, and 13 bases separated the two germline ends. The CDR3 length is 16 residues. Germline loops: CDR1 LNHNV, CDR2 YYDKDF (reference sequence).

This TCR was recovered from a human donor with Susac syndrome. The specimen sequenced was CD4+ T cells from PBMCs. This chain connects TRBV15 to TRBJ2-1; perhaps D is TRBD1 or TRBD2 (5 bases each). Written as DNA, the CDR3 is TGTGCCACCAGCACTGGTGGGACCTTCTCCTACAATGAGCAGTTCTTC. Protein sequence: CATSTGGTFSYNEQFF.